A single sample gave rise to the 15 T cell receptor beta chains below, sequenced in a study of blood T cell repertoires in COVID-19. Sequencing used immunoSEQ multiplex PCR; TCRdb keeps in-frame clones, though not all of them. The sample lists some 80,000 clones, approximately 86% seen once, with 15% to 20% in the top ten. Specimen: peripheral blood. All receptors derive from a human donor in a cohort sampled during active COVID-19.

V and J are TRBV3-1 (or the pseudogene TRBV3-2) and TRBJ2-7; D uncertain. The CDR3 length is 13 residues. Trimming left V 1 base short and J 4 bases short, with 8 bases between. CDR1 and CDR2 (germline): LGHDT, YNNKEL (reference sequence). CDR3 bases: TGTGCCAGCAGCCAAGGAGGTTTATACGAGCAGTACTTC. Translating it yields CASSQGGLYEQYF.

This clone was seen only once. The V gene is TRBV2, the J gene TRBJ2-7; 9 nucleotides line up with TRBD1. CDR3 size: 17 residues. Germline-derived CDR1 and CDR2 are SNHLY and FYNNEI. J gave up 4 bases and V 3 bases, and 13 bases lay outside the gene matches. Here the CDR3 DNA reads TGTGCCAGCAGTGACGGACAGGGGTTGAGTACTACTTACGAGCAGTACTTC. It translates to CASSDGQGLSTTYEQYF.

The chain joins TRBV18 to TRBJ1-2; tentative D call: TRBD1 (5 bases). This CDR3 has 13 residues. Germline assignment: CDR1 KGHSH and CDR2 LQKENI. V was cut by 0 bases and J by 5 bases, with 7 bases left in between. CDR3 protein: CASSPPGPYGYTF. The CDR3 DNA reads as TGTGCCAGCTCACCACCGGGGCCGTATGGCTACACCTTC.

The CDR3 region is CASSAGGASGTQYF. The CDR3 coding sequence is TGCGCCAGCAGTGCAGGCGGGGCCTCAGGGACCCAGTACTTC. The J gene is TRBJ2-5, the V gene TRBV10-2; TRBD2 is a possible D gene (6 bases). The CDR3 extends over 14 amino acids. Germline-derived CDR1 and CDR2 are WSHSY and SAAADI. The V gene lost 4 bases and the J gene lost 7 bases, with 16 bases spanning the gap.

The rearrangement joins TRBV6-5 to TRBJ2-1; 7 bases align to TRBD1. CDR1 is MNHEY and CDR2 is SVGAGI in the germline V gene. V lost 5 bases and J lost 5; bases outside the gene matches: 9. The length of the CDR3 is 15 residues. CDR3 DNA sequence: TGTGCCAGCAGTCGCCGGGACAGCGATCACAATGAGCAGTTCTTC. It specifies CASSRRDSDHNEQFF.

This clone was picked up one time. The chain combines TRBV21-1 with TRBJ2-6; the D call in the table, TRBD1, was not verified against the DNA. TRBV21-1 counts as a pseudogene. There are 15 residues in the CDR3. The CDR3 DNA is TGTGCCAGCAGCGGCGAGACGAGACAAAGGGGCGTCCTGACTTTC. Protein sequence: CASSGETRQRGVLTF.

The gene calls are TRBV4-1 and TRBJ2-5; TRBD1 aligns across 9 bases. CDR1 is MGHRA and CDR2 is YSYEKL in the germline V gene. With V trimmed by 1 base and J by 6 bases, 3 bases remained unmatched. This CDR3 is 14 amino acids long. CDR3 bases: TGCGCCAGCAGCCAAGGACAGGGGGGGAAGACCCAGTACTTC. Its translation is CASSQGQGGKTQYF.

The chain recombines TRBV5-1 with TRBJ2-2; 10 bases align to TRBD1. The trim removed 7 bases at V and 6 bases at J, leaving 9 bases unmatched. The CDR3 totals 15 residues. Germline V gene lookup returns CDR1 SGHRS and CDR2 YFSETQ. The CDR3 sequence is CASGQSGTGAGELFF. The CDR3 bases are TGCGCCAGCGGCCAGTCTGGGACAGGGGCCGGGGAGCTGTTTTTT.

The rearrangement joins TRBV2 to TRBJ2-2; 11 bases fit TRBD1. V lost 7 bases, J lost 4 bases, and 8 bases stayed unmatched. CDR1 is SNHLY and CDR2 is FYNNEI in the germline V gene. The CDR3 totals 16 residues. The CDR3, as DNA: TGTGCCAGCACTTCCGGGACAGGGGGAGGCACCGGGGAGCTGTTTTTT. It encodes CASTSGTGGGTGELFF.

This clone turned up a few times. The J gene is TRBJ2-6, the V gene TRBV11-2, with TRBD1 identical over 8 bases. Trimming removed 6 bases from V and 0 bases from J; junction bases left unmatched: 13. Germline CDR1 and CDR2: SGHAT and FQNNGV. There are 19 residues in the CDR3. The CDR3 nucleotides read TGTGCCAGCAGTCCCCGACAGGGGCAGCCGTTCTCTGGGGCCAACGTCCTGACTTTC. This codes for CASSPRQGQPFSGANVLTF.

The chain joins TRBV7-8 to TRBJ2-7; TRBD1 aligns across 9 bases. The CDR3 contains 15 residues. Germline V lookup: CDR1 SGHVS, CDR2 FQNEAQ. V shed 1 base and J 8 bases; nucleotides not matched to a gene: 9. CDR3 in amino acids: CASSLEAGQGVKQYF. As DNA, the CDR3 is TGTGCCAGCAGCTTAGAAGCGGGACAGGGAGTCAAGCAGTACTTC.

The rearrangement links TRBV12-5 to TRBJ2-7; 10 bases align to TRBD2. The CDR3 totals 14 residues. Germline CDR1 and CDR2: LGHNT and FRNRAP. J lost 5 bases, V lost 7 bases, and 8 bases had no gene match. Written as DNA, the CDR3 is TGTGCTAGTGCACTGAGCGGGAGGGCCCACGAGCAGTACTTC. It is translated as CASALSGRAHEQYF. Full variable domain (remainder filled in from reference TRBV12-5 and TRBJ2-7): DARVTQTPRHKVTEMGQEVTMRCQPILGHNTVFWYRQTMMQGLELLAYFRNRAPLDDSGMPKDRFSAEMPDATLATLKIQPSEPRDSAVYFCASALSGRAHEQYFGPGTRLTVT.

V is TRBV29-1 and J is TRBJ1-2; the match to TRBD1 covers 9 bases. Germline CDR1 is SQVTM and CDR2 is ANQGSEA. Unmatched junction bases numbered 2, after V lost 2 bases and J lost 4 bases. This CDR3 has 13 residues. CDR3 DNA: TGCAGCGTTGAACAGACAGGGGGCTATGGCTACACCTTC. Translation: CSVEQTGGYGYTF. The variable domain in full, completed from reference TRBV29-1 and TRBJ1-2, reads SAVISQKPSRDICQRGTSLTIQCQVDSQVTMMFWYRQQPGQSLTLIATANQGSEATYESGFVIDKFPISRPNLTFSTLTVSNMSPEDSSIYLCSVEQTGGYGYTFGSGTRLTVV.

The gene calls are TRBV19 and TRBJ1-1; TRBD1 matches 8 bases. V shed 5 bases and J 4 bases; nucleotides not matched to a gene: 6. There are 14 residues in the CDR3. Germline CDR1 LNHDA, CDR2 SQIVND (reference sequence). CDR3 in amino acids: CASSPVTGGTEAFF. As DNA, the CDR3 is TGTGCCAGTAGTCCAGTCACAGGGGGCACTGAAGCTTTCTTT.

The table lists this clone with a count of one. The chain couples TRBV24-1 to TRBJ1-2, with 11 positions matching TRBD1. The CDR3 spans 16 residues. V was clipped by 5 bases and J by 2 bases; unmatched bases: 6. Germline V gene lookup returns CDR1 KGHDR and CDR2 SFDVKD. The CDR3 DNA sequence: TGTGCCACCAGTGGATCTAGGACAGGGGGCAACTATGGCTACACCTTC. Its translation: CATSGSRTGGNYGYTF.